This is a list of T cell receptor beta chains from one sample in a study of blood T cell repertoires in COVID-19. Data came from immunoSEQ multiplex PCR; TCRdb stores just in-frame clones and leaves some out. The data hold 95,000 to 150,000 clones, with approximately 80% observed a single time. The source material was peripheral blood. Receptor source: a human donor in a cohort sampled during active COVID-19. CDR3s include the opening cysteine and the closing phenylalanine or tryptophan. D genes are given only for firm matches. The size of a clone is reported for some rows only, either as once, few or many, or as a class for expanded clones.

J gene,D gene,clone size,V gene,CDR3 DNA,CDR3 protein
TRBJ2-6,NA,NA,TRBV11-3,TGTGCCAGCAGCTTCCGGGGGGCCAACGTCCTGACTTTC,CASSFRGANVLTF
TRBJ2-2,NA,NA,TRBV6-5,TGTGCCAGCAGTTACGGATTTAGCGCGAACACCGGGGAGCTGTTTTTT,CASSYGFSANTGELFF
TRBJ2-5,NA,NA,TRBV9,TGTGCCAGCAGCGCGCTTGGGGGGTCCCAAGAGACCCAGTACTTC,CASSALGGSQETQYF
TRBJ1-5,NA,NA,TRBV28,TGTGCCAGCAGTTTATGGACACGTAATCAGCCCCAGCATTTT,CASSLWTRNQPQHF
TRBJ2-3,TRBD1,NA,TRBV6-5,TGTGCCAGCAGCGGGACAGACACAGATACGCAGTATTTT,CASSGTDTDTQYF
TRBJ2-5,NA,once,TRBV19,TGTGCCAGTAGTCCTTCGTTTGGGTATAGCCGCCCGGAGACCCAGTACTTC,CASSPSFGYSRPETQYF
TRBJ2-2,NA,few,TRBV19,TGTGCCAGTAGCCAGGGACTTACGAACACCGGGGAGCTGTTTTTT,CASSQGLTNTGELFF
TRBJ1-1,NA,NA,TRBV27,TGTGCCAGCAGTTACCGAGACAGGAACACTGAAGCTTTCTTT,CASSYRDRNTEAFF
TRBJ2-3,NA,NA,TRBV6-4,TGTGCCAGCAGTGGGACAACCTCGGATACGCAGTATTTT,CASSGTTSDTQYF
TRBJ2-1,NA,NA,TRBV24-1,TGTGCCACCAGTGACCCCAACGGTGAGCAGTTCTTC,CATSDPNGEQFF
TRBJ2-7,NA,NA,TRBV7-9,TGTGCCAGCAGCCGAACCGGGACAACCTACGAGCAGTACTTC,CASSRTGTTYEQYF
TRBJ1-2,NA,NA,TRBV6-5,TGTGCCAGCACCCCGACGGGGGGACCCTCCGGCTACACCTTC,CASTPTGGPSGYTF
TRBJ2-7,TRBD1,NA,TRBV2,TGTGCCAGCAGTGAACTGGGACAGGGGACCTACGAGCAGTACTTC,CASSELGQGTYEQYF
TRBJ1-1,TRBD1,NA,TRBV7-6,TGTGCCAGCAGCAAAACAGGGGACACTGAAGCTTTCTTT,CASSKTGDTEAFF
TRBJ1-6,NA,NA,TRBV30,TGTGCCTGGAGTGTGACTGGGTCCGGGAATTCACCCCTCCACTTT,CAWSVTGSGNSPLHF
TRBJ1-4,TRBD1,NA,TRBV28,TGTGCCAGCAGTTTGCAGGGGGCGGCTAATGAAAAACTGTTTTTT,CASSLQGAANEKLFF
TRBJ2-1,NA,NA,TRBV18,TGTGCCAGCTCACCGGACAGCTACAATGAGCAGTTCTTC,CASSPDSYNEQFF
TRBJ2-7,TRBD2,NA,TRBV7-2,TGTGCCAGCAGCCCCCCGGGACTAGCGGGAGGCGAGCAGTACTTC,CASSPPGLAGGEQYF
TRBJ2-2,TRBD1,NA,TRBV25-1,TGTGCCAGCCTCCCCCGTGGGGACAGAACCACCGGGGAGCTGTTTTTT,CASLPRGDRTTGELFF
TRBJ2-7,TRBD2,NA,TRBV14,TGTGCCAGCAGCCGGCGGGGGGCTCGCTCCTACGAGCAGTACTTC,CASSRRGARSYEQYF
TRBJ1-3,NA,NA,TRBV6-5,TGTGCCAGCAGTACCGCCCAGGGTACGCACACCATATATTTT,CASSTAQGTHTIYF
TRBJ1-5,TRBD1,NA,TRBV9,TGTGCCAGCAGCGTAGTGGACAGGGGTTTGGGTCAGCCCCAGCATTTT,CASSVVDRGLGQPQHF
TRBJ2-5,NA,few,TRBV5-4,TGTGCCAGCAGCTCCGTGGACTCCGAAGAGACCCAGTACTTC,CASSSVDSEETQYF
TRBJ2-5,NA,once,TRBV30,TGTGCCTGGAGTGATGGACAGCCGGGACAAGAGACCCAGTACTTC,CAWSDGQPGQETQYF
TRBJ2-3,NA,NA,TRBV27,TGTGCCAGCAGTTTATTTGCGGGGGCAAGGACAGATACGCAGTATTTT,CASSLFAGARTDTQYF
TRBJ1-5,NA,NA,TRBV6-2/TRBV6-3,TGTGCCAGCAGTTACTCCCAGGTGGTTCAGCCCCAGCATTTT,CASSYSQVVQPQHF
TRBJ1-2,NA,once,TRBV29-1,TGCAGCGCGAACACAGGGAACTATGGCTACACCTTC,CSANTGNYGYTF
TRBJ1-2,TRBD1,NA,TRBV6-4,TGTGCCAGCAGTGGTAGGGGGCGTAGGTATGGCTACACCTTC,CASSGRGRRYGYTF
TRBJ1-6,TRBD1,NA,TRBV18,TGTGCCAGCTCACCACTGCAGGGGGCGAATTCACCCCTCCACTTT,CASSPLQGANSPLHF
TRBJ1-2,NA,NA,TRBV21-1,TGTGCCCGTCGGGACAGGGGCTTTGGCTACACCTTC,CARRDRGFGYTF
TRBJ2-1,NA,NA,TRBV2,TGTGCCAGCAGTGAATCTACGTTGAGCTCCTACAATGAGCAGTTCTTC,CASSESTLSSYNEQFF
TRBJ1-6,NA,NA,TRBV28,TGTGCCAGCAAGTACAGTCTGGCTACTAATTCACCCCTCCACTTT,CASKYSLATNSPLHF
TRBJ1-6,NA,few,TRBV19,TGTGCCAGTTCGGGGGTGGGCAATTCACCCCTCCACTTT,CASSGVGNSPLHF
TRBJ2-7,TRBD1,few,TRBV5-4,TGTGCCAGCAGCAGACCCGGGACAGGGCTCGGCGAGCAGTACTTC,CASSRPGTGLGEQYF
TRBJ2-5,TRBD2,NA,TRBV3-1/TRBV3-2,TGTGCCAGCAGCCAAGGGGCGGGAGGAGAGACCCAGTACTTC,CASSQGAGGETQYF
TRBJ2-5,TRBD2,NA,TRBV6-4,TGTGCCAGCAGGTCTAGCGGGGGGTCCCAAGAGACCCAGTACTTC,CASRSSGGSQETQYF
TRBJ2-7,NA,NA,TRBV6-5,TGTGCCAGCAGTTACACCCCAGGTCTCGAGCAGTACTTC,CASSYTPGLEQYF
TRBJ1-2,TRBD1,few,TRBV19,TGTGCCAGTATCAGGGACAGCCGCTCCTATGGCTACACCTTC,CASIRDSRSYGYTF
TRBJ1-1,TRBD1,NA,TRBV29-1,TGCAGCGTTACGACGGGACAGGCTCGGAACACTGAAGCTTTCTTT,CSVTTGQARNTEAFF
TRBJ2-2,TRBD1,NA,TRBV7-2,TGTGCCAGCAGCTTAAGACAGGGGGCGGTCGGGGAGCTGTTTTTT,CASSLRQGAVGELFF
TRBJ2-3,TRBD2,NA,TRBV19,TGTGCCAGTAGTTTACTAGCGGGAGGAACCTCAGATACGCAGTATTTT,CASSLLAGGTSDTQYF
TRBJ2-1,TRBD1,NA,TRBV4-1,TGCGCCAGCAGCCAAGTTTCAGGGGGCTACAATGAGCAGTTCTTC,CASSQVSGGYNEQFF
TRBJ2-5,NA,NA,TRBV18,TGTGCCAGCTCACCCGGGCGGGCGGAGACCCAGTACTTC,CASSPGRAETQYF
TRBJ1-2,NA,NA,TRBV5-6,TGTGCCACCGGCGGGGACGGCGGGCCCTATGGCTACACCTTC,CATGGDGGPYGYTF
TRBJ2-5,NA,NA,TRBV6-5,TGTGCCAGTCGACTAGATCGGGAGACCCAGTACTTC,CASRLDRETQYF
TRBJ1-2,NA,NA,TRBV27,TGTGCCACCAACCCCCAACCCAGGGCCGACTATGGCTACACCTTC,CATNPQPRADYGYTF
TRBJ2-3,NA,few,TRBV6-2/TRBV6-3,TGTGCCAGCAGTTCCCGACGGGGATGGGAGCATACGCAGTATTTT,CASSSRRGWEHTQYF
TRBJ2-1,TRBD1,NA,TRBV15,TGTGCCACCAGCAGAGTAGGGACAGGGGTATACAATGAGCAGTTCTTC,CATSRVGTGVYNEQFF
TRBJ2-5,NA,NA,TRBV10-3,TGTGCCATCAGTGAACCCTTGGGAGGGACCCAGTACTTC,CAISEPLGGTQYF
TRBJ1-1,TRBD1,NA,TRBV18,TGTGCCAGCTCATCAGGGGGCGCGGACACTGAAGCTTTCTTT,CASSSGGADTEAFF
TRBJ1-2,TRBD1,once,TRBV29-1,TGCAGCGTTGGGACAGGGGGCGTGTTTGGCTACACCTTC,CSVGTGGVFGYTF
TRBJ2-7,NA,NA,TRBV3-1/TRBV3-2,TGTGCCAGCAGCTTAAACCAAAAAAACGGCGAGCAGTACTTC,CASSLNQKNGEQYF
TRBJ1-2,NA,NA,TRBV7-2,TGTGCCAGCAGCCACGGGACTGGGGACTATGGCTACACCTTC,CASSHGTGDYGYTF
TRBJ2-3,TRBD2,NA,TRBV7-9,TGTGCCAGCACCCAGGGACTAGCGGGAACAGATACGCAGTATTTT,CASTQGLAGTDTQYF
TRBJ2-1,TRBD2,NA,TRBV11-2,TGTGCCAGCAGCTTAATTGCGGGGGGAGGTGAGCAGTTCTTC,CASSLIAGGGEQFF
TRBJ1-1,NA,NA,TRBV28,TGTGCCAGCAGCCTCCAACAGGGGAACACTGAAGCTTTCTTT,CASSLQQGNTEAFF